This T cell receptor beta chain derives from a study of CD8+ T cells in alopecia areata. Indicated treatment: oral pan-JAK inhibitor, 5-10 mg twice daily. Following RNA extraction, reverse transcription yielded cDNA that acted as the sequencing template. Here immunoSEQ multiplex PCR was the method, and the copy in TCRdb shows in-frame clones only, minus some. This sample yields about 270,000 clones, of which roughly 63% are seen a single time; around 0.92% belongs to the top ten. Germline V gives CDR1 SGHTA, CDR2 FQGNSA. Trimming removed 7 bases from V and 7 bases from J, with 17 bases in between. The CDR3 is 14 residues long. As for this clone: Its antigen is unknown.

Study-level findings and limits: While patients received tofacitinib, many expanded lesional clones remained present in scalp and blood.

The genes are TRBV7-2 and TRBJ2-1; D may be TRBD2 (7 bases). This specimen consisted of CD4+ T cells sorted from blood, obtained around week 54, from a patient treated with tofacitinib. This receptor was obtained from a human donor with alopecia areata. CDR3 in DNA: TGTGCCAGCACCTGGGGGCGGGGGCTTAATGAGCAGTTCTTC. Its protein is CASTWGRGLNEQFF.